Described below is a single T cell receptor beta chain sequence and its context. The data were produced by immunoSEQ multiplex PCR, yet TCRdb's version contains in-frame clones alone and is incomplete. The table has tens of thousands of clones, just over 90% seen once; the top ten hold 0.65% to 0.95%. The data are from a study of T cell changes during pregnancy in multiple sclerosis. The V gene end was trimmed by 5 bases and the J gene end by 1 base; junction bases not matched to a gene: 2. This CDR3 comprises 14 residues. Germline V gives CDR1 MNHNY, CDR2 SVGAGI (reference sequence). The input for sequencing was peripheral blood, taken in the second trimester of pregnancy. The chain recombines TRBV6-6 with TRBJ1-1; 9 nucleotides match TRBD1. This clonotype was obtained from a female donor in good health, enrolled as a control in a pregnancy study. The CDR3 is CASSTGGRNTEAFF. The CDR3 nucleotides are TGTGCCAGCAGTACAGGGGGCCGGAACACTGAAGCTTTCTTT.